This T cell receptor beta chain was recovered during a study of OX40 agonist ivuxolimab in advanced cancers. Profiling relied on immunoSEQ multiplex PCR, and the TCRdb table lists in-frame clones only, not all of them. Of about 50,000 clones in the sample, about 93% are singletons; the top ten hold around 25%. Enrollment shut out patients with autoimmune disease history or systemic immunosuppression. Blood sampling was done at baseline, cycle 4 day 1, and cycle 7 day 1. V trimming: 1 base; J trimming: 3 bases; junction bases outside the gene matches: 6. The CDR3 covers 15 residues. CDR1 SGHRS and CDR2 YFSETQ come from the germline V gene.

The clonotype comes from an adult with an advanced solid tumor such as melanoma, head and neck, liver or kidney cancer. Sequencing was performed on CD4+ or CD8+ T cells sorted from blood, taken in a trial of the OX40 agonist ivuxolimab. The chain carries TRBV5-1 and TRBJ1-1; 7 bases are a match to TRBD1. The CDR3: CASSLWQGGDTEAFF. Here the CDR3 DNA reads TGCGCCAGCAGCTTGTGGCAGGGGGGTGACACTGAAGCTTTCTTT.